This T cell receptor (beta chain) was recorded in a study of T cells in Graves' hyperthyroidism and ophthalmopathy. Study-wide results and limits: Most thyroid clonotypes that were expanded above 0.001 also turned up in blood. Stable hyperthyroidism was separated from ophthalmopathy by a model based on 13 V-J features.

What was amplified from RNA transcripts were TCR beta CDR3 regions. First-round RT-PCR of the TCR CDR3 relied on the HTBI primer set. TCRdb analysed the multiplex PCR reads with MiXCR anew, one entry per CDR3 protein. The table records some 420,000 distinct CDR3 sequences, roughly an eighth of them present only once. Newly diagnosed patients aged 18 to 65 had hyperthyroidism of under 2 months' duration. Diagnoses used clinical symptoms, serum thyroxine and TRAb, thyroid ultrasound and orbital computed tomography. On this clonotype: Its target is unknown.

Germline CDR1 reads LGHDT; CDR2 reads YNNKEL (reference sequence). This CDR3 is 15 amino acids long. V lost 7 bases and J lost 5; bases outside the gene matches: 8. The source of this sequence is a woman between 18 and 29 years old with Graves' hyperthyroidism. Source material: blood. V and J are TRBV3-1 and TRBJ2-2; TRBD1 matches at 9 bases. In DNA form, the CDR3 reads TGTGCCAGCACCCACGGGACAGGGAGGACCGGGGAGCTGTTTTTT. Residues: CASTHGTGRTGELFF.